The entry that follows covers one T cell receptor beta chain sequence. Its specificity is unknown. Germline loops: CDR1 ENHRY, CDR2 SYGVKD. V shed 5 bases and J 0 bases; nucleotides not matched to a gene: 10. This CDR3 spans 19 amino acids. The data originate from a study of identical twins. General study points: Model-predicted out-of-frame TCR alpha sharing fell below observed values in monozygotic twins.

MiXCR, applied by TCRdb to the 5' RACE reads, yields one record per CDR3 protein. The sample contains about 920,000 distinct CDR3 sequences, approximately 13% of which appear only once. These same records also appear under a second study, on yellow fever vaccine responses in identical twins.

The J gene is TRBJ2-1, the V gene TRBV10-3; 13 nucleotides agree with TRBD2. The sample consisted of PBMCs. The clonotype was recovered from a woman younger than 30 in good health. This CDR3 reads CAISSSGTSGESSYNEQFF. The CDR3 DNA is TGTGCCATCAGTAGTTCCGGGACTAGCGGGGAGAGCTCCTACAATGAGCAGTTCTTC.